This T cell receptor beta chain comes out of a study of blood T cell repertoires in COVID-19. Study-wide context: The United States, Italy and Spain provided the acute and convalescent COVID-19 samples. T cells, B-cell-depleted T cells, or PBMCs provided the cDNA or gDNA that served as material.

Authors' processing steps: Reference gene primer amplification gave nucleated cell count estimates. Produced via immunoSEQ multiplex PCR; TCRdb's table is partial and in-frame only. The V and J calls and the clone size are those of that table, but D and trimming were determined from the DNA. The sample lists 55,000 to 70,000 clones; about 90% were seen once. Per germline, CDR1 LGHDT and CDR2 YNNKEL (reference sequence). The length of the CDR3 is 17 residues. V lost 1 base, J lost 4 bases, and 17 bases lay in between. The sequence was obtained from a woman in her forties or fifties with active or convalescent COVID-19. This sequence joins TRBV3-1 (or the pseudogene TRBV3-2) and TRBJ2-1, with D tentatively TRBD2 (7 bases). The sequencing sample was made of peripheral blood. The CDR3 region is CASSQVEGGGLYNEQFF. CDR3 nucleotides: TGTGCCAGCAGCCAAGTGGAGGGGGGGGGTTTGTACAATGAGCAGTTCTTC.